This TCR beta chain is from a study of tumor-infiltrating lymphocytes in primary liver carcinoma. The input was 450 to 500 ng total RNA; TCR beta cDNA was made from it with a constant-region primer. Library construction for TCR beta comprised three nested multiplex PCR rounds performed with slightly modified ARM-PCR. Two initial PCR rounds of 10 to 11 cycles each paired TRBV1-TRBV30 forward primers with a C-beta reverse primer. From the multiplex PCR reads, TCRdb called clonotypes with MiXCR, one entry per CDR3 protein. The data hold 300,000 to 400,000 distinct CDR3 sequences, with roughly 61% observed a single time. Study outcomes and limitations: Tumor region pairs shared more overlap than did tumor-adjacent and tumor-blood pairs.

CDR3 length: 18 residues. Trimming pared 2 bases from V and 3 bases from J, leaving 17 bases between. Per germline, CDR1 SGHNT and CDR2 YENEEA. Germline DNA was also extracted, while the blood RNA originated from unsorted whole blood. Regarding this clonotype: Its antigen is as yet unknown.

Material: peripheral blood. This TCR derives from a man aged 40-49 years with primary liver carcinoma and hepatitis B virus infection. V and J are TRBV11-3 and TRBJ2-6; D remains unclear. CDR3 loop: CASSLRSGPPCGANVLTF. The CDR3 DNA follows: TGTGCCAGCAGCTTAAGGTCAGGCCCTCCCTGTGGGGCCAACGTCCTGACTTTC.